This T cell receptor beta chain was documented in a study of cytomegalovirus exposure and HLA in healthy donors. On this clone itself: Antigen unknown.

Per germline, CDR1 MNHEY and CDR2 SMNVEV (reference sequence). The trim removed 6 bases at V and 4 bases at J, leaving 18 bases unmatched. This CDR3 comprises 18 residues. Regarding the study as a whole: Common viral pathogens were later found to be apparently linked to several of the most significant clusters.

Primers included in the PCR were 60 Vbeta and 13 Jbeta primers. Original data processing: In a later analysis, 60 million to 90 million unique TCR beta chains included roughly 11 million shared by two or more donors. Sequencing was performed with immunoSEQ multiplex PCR; in TCRdb, only in-frame clones are kept and a portion is missing. V, J and clone size are taken as reported in that table, and D and trimming were inferred from the DNA itself. The sample lists some 120,000 clones, about 80% seen once, with 1% in the top ten. The sample consisted of PBMCs. The rearrangement links TRBV27 to TRBJ1-2, with 9 positions matching TRBD1. The clonotype was recovered from a man in his forties or fifties in good health and CMV-seronegative. The CDR3 reads CASSPGSTGGRDLYGYTF. The CDR3 bases are TGTGCCAGCAGCCCCGGAAGCACAGGGGGCAGGGATCTCTATGGCTACACCTTC.